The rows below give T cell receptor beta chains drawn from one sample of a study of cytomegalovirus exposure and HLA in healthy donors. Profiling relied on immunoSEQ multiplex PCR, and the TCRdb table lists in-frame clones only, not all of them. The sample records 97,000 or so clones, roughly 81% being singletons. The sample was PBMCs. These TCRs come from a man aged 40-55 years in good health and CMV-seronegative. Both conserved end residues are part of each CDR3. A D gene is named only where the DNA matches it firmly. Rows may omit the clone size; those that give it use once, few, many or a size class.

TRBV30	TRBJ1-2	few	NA	CAWSVVGGYGYTF	TGTGCCTGGAGTGTTGTAGGGGGCTATGGCTACACCTTC
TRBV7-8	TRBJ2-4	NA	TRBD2	CASSPPRGDIQYF	TGTGCCAGCAGCCCCCCCCGGGGGGACATTCAGTACTTC
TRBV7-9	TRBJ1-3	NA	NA	CSSSSYRVSSNTIYF	TGTTCCAGCAGCTCTTACAGGGTTTCGTCTAACACCATATATTTT
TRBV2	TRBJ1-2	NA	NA	CASTSGTTLGYTF	TGTGCCAGCACCTCCGGGACAACTCTGGGCTACACCTTC
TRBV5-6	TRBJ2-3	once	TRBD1	CASSQDRTSTDTQYF	TGTGCCAGCAGCCAGGACAGGACTAGCACAGATACGCAGTATTTT
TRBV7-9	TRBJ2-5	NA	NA	CASSLARETQYF	TGTGCCAGCAGCTTAGCGCGAGAGACCCAGTACTTC
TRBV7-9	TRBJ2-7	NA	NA	CASSLLGGHIGF	TGTGCCAGCAGCTTGCTGGGGGGGCACATCGGGTTC
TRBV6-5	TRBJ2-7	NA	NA	CASSSDLYEQYF	TGTGCCAGCAGTTCGGACTTGTACGAGCAGTACTTC
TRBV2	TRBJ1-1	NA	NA	CASRTGLFDEAFF	TGTGCCAGCAGGACAGGATTGTTTGATGAAGCTTTCTTT
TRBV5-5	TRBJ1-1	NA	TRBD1	CASSFPDRPDTEAFF	TGTGCCAGCAGCTTCCCGGACAGGCCGGACACTGAAGCTTTCTTT
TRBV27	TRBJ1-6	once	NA	CASSLLREDSPLHF	TGTGCCAGCAGTTTGCTCAGGGAAGATTCACCCCTCCACTTT
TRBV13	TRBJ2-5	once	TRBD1	CASSFQTGEETQYF	TGTGCCAGCAGCTTCCAGACAGGGGAGGAGACCCAGTACTTC
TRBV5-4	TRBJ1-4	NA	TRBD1	CATSGGTDEKLFF	TGTGCCACCTCCGGAGGGACAGATGAAAAACTGTTTTTT
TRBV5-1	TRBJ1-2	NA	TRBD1	CASSLGQVNYGYTF	TGCGCCAGCAGCCTGGGACAGGTCAACTATGGCTACACCTTC
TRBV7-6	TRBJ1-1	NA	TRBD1	CASSLDGQGGTEAFF	TGTGCCAGCAGCTTAGACGGACAGGGGGGCACTGAAGCTTTCTTT
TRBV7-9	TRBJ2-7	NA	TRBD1	CASSPEGGQGFEQYF	TGTGCCAGCAGCCCAGAGGGGGGACAGGGGTTCGAGCAGTACTTC
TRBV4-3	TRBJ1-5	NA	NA	CASSQDPGGNQPQHF	TGCGCCAGCAGCCAAGATCCAGGGGGCAATCAGCCCCAGCATTTT
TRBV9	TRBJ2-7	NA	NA	CASSVSPGQSGEQYF	TGTGCCAGCAGCGTTTCCCCGGGACAATCTGGTGAGCAGTACTTC
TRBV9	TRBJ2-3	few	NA	CASSVATTDTQYF	TGTGCCAGCAGCGTAGCTACCACAGATACGCAGTATTTT
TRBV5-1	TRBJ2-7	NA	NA	CASAQGESYEQYF	TGCGCCAGCGCACAGGGAGAGTCCTACGAGCAGTACTTC
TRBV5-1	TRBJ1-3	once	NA	CASSLPDSGNTIYF	TGCGCCAGCAGCTTGCCAGACTCTGGAAACACCATATATTTT
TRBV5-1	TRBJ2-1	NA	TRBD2	CASSFSGGNYNEQFF	TGCGCCAGCAGCTTTAGCGGGGGGAACTACAATGAGCAGTTCTTC
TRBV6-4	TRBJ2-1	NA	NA	CASSDGQGGFNEQFF	TGTGCCAGCAGTGACGGCCAGGGTGGATTCAATGAGCAGTTCTTC
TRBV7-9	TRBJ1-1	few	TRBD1	CASSNDRGPGTEAFF	TGTGCCAGCAGCAATGACAGGGGGCCGGGCACTGAAGCTTTCTTT
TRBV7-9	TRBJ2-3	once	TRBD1	CASSLVLGTGITDTQYF	TGTGCCAGCAGCTTAGTTCTAGGGACAGGGATCACAGATACGCAGTATTTT
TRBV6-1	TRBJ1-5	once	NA	CASSEPNMAKPQHF	TGTGCCAGCAGTGAACCCAATATGGCCAAGCCCCAGCATTTT
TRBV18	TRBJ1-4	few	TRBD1	CASSILQTGTENNEKLFF	TGTGCCAGCTCAATCCTTCAAACGGGGACAGAAAATAATGAAAAACTGTTTTTT
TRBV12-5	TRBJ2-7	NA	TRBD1	CASGLNWGQGVPYEQYF	TGTGCTAGTGGTTTGAATTGGGGACAGGGTGTTCCCTACGAGCAGTACTTC
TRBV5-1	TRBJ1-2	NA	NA	CASTFGQGRYTF	TGCGCCAGCACCTTTGGGCAGGGGCGCTACACCTTC
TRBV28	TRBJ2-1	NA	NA	CASANHRDIRNEQFF	TGTGCCAGCGCTAACCACAGGGACATTCGGAATGAGCAGTTCTTC
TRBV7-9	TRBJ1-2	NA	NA	CASNAEANYGYTF	TGTGCCAGCAACGCGGAAGCTAACTATGGCTACACCTTC
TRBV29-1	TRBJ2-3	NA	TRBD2	CSVSFSGGAWRLDTQYF	TGCAGCGTTAGCTTTAGCGGGGGGGCCTGGCGATTAGATACGCAGTATTTT
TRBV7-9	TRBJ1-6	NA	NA	CASSFDNSPLHF	TGTGCCAGCAGCTTCGATAATTCACCCCTCCACTTT
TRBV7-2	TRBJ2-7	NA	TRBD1	CASSLDPGTGYEQYF	TGTGCCAGCAGCTTAGATCCTGGGACAGGGTACGAGCAGTACTTC
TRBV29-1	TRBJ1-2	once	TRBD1	CSVETGNGYTF	TGCAGCGTTGAGACAGGGAATGGCTACACCTTC
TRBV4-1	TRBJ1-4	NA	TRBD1	CASSQRGPGQANEKLFF	TGCGCCAGCAGCCAGAGGGGTCCGGGACAGGCTAATGAAAAACTGTTTTTT
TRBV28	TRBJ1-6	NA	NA	CASSGAGDIGYNSPLHF	TGTGCCAGCAGCGGGGCGGGGGATATCGGCTATAATTCACCCCTCCACTTT
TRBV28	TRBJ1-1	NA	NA	CASSLLARGLNTEAFF	TGTGCCAGCAGTTTATTGGCTCGGGGTTTGAACACTGAAGCTTTCTTT
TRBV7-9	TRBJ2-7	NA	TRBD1	CSSKMGQGSYEQYF	TGTTCCAGCAAAATGGGACAGGGATCCTACGAGCAGTACTTC
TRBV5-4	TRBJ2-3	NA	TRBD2	CASSSSGGASDTQYF	TGTGCCAGCAGCTCTAGCGGGGGGGCCTCTGATACGCAGTATTTT
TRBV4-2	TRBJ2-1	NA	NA	CASSQDGANPGLQNEQFF	TGTGCCAGCAGCCAAGATGGGGCGAATCCGGGACTCCAGAATGAGCAGTTCTTC
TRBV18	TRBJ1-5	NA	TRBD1	CASSRDSLSNQPQHF	TGTGCCAGCTCAAGGGACAGCCTATCCAATCAGCCCCAGCATTTT
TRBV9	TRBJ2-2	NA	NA	CASSPEAGELFF	TGTGCCAGCAGCCCTGAGGCCGGGGAGCTGTTTTTT
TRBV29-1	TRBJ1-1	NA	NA	CSVMTRMNTEAFF	TGCAGCGTTATGACAAGAATGAACACTGAAGCTTTCTTT
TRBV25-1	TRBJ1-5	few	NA	CASSEPGNQPQHF	TGTGCCAGCAGTGAACCAGGCAATCAGCCCCAGCATTTT
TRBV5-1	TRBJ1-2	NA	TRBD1	CASSLESGTGDYGYTF	TGCGCCAGCAGCTTGGAATCCGGGACAGGCGACTACGGCTACACCTTC
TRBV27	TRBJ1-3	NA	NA	CASSLQPGYGNTIYF	TGTGCCAGCAGTTTACAACCAGGGTATGGAAACACCATATATTTT